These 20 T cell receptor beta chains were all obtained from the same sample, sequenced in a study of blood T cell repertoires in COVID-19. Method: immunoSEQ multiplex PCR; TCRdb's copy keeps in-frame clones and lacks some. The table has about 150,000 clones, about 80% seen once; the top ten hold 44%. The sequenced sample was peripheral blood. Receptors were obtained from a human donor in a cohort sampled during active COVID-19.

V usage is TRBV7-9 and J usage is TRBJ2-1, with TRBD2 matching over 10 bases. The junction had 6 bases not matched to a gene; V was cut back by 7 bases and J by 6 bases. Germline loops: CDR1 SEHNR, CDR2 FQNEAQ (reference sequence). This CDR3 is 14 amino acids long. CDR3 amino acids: CASTQAGGINEQFF. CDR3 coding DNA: TGTGCCAGCACCCAAGCGGGGGGGATCAATGAGCAGTTCTTC.

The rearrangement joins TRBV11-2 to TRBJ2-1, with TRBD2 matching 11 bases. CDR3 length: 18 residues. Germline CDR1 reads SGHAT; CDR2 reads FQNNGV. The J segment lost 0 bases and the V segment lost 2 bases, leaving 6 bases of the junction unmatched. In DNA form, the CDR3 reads TGTGCCAGCAGCTTAATGGGACTAGCGGTGTCCTCCTACAATGAGCAGTTCTTC. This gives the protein CASSLMGLAVSSYNEQFF.

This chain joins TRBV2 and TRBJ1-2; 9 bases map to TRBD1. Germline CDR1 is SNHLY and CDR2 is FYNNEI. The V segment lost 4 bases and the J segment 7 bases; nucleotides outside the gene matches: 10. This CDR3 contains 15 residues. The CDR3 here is CASSGGTGYFLGYTF. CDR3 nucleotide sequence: TGTGCCAGCAGTGGGGGGACAGGGTACTTCCTTGGCTACACCTTC.

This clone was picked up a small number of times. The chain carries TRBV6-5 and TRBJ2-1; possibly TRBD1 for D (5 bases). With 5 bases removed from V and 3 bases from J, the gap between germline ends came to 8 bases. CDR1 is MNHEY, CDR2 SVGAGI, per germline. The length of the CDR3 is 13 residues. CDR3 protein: CASSRGGYNEQFF. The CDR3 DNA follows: TGTGCCAGCAGTAGGGGTGGCTACAATGAGCAGTTCTTC.

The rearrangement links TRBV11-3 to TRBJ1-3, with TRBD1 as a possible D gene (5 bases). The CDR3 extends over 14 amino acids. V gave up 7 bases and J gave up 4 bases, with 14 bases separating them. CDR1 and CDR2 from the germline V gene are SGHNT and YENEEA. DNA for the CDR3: TGTGCCAGCACGAGGGGAGGCGGGGGAAACACCATATATTTT. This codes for CASTRGGGGNTIYF.

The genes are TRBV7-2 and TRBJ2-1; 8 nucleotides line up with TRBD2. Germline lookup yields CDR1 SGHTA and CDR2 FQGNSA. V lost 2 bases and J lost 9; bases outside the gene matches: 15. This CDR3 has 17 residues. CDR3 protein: CASSLRGGGSPGGEQFF. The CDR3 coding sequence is TGTGCCAGCAGCTTACGGGGGGGCGGGTCCCCCGGGGGTGAGCAGTTCTTC.

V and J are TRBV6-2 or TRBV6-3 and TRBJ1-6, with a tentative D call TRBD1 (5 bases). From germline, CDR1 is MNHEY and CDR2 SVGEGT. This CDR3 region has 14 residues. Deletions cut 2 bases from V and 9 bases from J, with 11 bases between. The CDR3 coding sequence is TGTGCCAGCAGTTACCCCTCGGGGGGTTCACCCCTCCACTTT. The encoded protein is CASSYPSGGSPLHF.

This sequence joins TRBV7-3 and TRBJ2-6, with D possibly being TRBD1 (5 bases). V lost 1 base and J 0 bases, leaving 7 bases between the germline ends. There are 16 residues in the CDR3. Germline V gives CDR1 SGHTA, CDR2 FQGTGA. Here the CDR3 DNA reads TGTGCCAGCAGCTTAAGCAGGGCCTCTGGGGCCAACGTCCTGACTTTC. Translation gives CASSLSRASGANVLTF. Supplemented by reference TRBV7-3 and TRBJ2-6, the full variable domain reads GAGVSQTPSNKVTEKGKYVELRCDPISGHTALYWYRQSLGQGPEFLIYFQGTGAADDSGLPNDRFFAVRPEGSVSTLKIQRTERGDSAVYLCASSLSRASGANVLTFGAGSRLTVL.

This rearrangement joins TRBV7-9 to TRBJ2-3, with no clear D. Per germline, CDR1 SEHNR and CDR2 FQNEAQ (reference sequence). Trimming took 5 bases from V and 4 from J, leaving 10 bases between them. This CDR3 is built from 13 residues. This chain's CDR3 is CASSPSGADTQYF. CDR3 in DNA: TGTGCCAGCAGCCCCTCGGGTGCAGATACGCAGTATTTT. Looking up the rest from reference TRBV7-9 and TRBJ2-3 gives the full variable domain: DTGVSQNPRHKITKRGQNVTFRCDPISEHNRLYWYRQTLGQGPEFLTYFQNEAQLEKSRLLSDRFSAERPKGSFSTLEIQRTEQGDSAMYLCASSPSGADTQYFGPGTRLTVL.

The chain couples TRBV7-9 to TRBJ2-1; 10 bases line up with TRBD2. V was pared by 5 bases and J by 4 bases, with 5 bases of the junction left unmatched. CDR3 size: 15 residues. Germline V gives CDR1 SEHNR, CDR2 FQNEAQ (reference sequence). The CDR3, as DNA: TGTGCCAGCAGCACCGGACTAGCGGTATACAATGAGCAGTTCTTC. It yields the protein CASSTGLAVYNEQFF. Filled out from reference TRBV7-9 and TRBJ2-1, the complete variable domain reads DTGVSQNPRHKITKRGQNVTFRCDPISEHNRLYWYRQTLGQGPEFLTYFQNEAQLEKSRLLSDRFSAERPKGSFSTLEIQRTEQGDSAMYLCASSTGLAVYNEQFFGPGTRLTVL.

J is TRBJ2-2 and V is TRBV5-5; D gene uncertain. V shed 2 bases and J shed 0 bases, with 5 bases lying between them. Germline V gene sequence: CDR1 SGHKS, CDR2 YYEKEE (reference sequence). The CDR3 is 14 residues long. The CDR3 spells CASSLHANTGELFF. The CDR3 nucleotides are TGTGCCAGCAGCTTACATGCGAACACCGGGGAGCTGTTTTTT.

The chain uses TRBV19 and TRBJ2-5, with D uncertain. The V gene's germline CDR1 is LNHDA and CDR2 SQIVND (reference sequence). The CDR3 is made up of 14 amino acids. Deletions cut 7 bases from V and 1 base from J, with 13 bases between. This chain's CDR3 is CASTTTSGQETQYF. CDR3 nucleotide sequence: TGTGCCAGTACAACAACGTCAGGCCAAGAGACCCAGTACTTC.

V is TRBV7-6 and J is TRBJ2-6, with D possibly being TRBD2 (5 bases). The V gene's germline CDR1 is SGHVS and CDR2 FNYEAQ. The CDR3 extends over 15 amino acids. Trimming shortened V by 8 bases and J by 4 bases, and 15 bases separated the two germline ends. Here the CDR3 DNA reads TGTGCCAGCGCCTTGGCTCCGGGGGGGGCCAACGTCCTGACTTTC. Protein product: CASALAPGGANVLTF.

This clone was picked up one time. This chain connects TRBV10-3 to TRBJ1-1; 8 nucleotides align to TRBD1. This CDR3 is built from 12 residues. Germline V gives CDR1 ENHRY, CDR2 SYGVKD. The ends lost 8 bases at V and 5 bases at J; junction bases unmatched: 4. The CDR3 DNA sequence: TGTGCCATCGGACAGGGAATAACTGAAGCTTTCTTT. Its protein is CAIGQGITEAFF.

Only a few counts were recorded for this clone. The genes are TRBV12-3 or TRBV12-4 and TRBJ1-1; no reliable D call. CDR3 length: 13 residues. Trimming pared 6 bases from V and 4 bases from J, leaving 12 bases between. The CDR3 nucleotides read TGTGCCAGCAGCAAAGCGGGGTTCACTGAAGCTTTCTTT. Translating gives CASSKAGFTEAFF.

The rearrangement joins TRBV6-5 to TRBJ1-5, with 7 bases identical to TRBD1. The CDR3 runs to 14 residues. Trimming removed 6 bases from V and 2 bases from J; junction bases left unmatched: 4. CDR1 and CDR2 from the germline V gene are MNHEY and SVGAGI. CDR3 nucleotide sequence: TGTGCCAGCAGCGGGACAGTCGGCAATCAGCCCCAGCATTTT. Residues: CASSGTVGNQPQHF.

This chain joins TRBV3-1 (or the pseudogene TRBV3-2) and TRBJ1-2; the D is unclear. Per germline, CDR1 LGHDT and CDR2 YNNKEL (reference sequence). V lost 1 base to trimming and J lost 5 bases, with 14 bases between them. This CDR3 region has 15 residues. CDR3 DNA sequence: TGTGCCAGCAGCCAAGCTGGGTCGGGTGGTTATGGCTACACCTTC. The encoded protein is CASSQAGSGGYGYTF.

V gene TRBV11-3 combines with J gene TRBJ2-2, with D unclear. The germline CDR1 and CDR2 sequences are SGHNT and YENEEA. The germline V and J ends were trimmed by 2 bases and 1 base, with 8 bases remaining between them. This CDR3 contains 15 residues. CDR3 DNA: TGTGCCAGCAGCTTATCCCTAGGGAACACCGGGGAGCTGTTTTTT. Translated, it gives CASSLSLGNTGELFF.

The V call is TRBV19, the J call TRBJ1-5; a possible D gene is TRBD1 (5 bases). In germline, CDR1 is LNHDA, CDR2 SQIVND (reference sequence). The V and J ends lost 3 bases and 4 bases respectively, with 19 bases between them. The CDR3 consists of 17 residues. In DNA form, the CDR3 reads TGTGCCAGTAGTATTTACTACCAGAAGGGGCTAAATCAGCCCCAGCATTTT. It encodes CASSIYYQKGLNQPQHF.

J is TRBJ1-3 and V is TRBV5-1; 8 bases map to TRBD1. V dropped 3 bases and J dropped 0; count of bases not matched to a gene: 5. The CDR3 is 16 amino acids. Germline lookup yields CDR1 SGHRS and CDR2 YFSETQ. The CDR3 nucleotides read TGCGCCAGCAGCTCTCAGGGGGCGAGCTCTGGAAACACCATATATTTT. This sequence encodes CASSSQGASSGNTIYF.